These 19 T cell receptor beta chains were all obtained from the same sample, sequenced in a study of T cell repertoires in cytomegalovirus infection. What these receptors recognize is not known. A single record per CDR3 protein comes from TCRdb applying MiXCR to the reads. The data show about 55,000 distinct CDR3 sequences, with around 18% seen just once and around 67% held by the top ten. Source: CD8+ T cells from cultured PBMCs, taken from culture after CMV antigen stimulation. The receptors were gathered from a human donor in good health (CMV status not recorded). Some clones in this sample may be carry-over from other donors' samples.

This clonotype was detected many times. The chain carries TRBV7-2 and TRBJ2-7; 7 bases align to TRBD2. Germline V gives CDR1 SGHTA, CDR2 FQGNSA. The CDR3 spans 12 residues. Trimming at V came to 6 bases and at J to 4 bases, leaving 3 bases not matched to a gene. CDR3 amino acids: CASRGSGYEQYF. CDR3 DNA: TGTGCCAGCAGAGGTAGCGGGTACGAGCAGTACTTC.

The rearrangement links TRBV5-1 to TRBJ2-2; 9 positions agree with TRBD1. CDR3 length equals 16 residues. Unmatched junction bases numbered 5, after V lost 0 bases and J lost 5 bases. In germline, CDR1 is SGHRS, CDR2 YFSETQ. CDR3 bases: TGCGCCAGCAGCTTGGTGGTGACAGGGGGGACCGGGGAGCTGTTTTTT. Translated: CASSLVVTGGTGELFF.

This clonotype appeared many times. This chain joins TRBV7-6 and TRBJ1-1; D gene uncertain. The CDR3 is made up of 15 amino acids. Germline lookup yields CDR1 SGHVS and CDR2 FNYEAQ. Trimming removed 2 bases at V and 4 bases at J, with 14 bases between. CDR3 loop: CASSLRSGDGTEAFF. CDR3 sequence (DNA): TGTGCCAGCAGCTTAAGGTCTGGGGATGGCACTGAAGCTTTCTTT.

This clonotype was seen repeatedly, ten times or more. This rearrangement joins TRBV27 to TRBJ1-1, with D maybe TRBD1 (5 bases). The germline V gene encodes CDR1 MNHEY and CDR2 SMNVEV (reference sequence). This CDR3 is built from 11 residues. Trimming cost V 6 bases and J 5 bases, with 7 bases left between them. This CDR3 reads CASSEGTEAFF. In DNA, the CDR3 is TGTGCCAGCAGCGAGGGGACTGAAGCTTTCTTT.

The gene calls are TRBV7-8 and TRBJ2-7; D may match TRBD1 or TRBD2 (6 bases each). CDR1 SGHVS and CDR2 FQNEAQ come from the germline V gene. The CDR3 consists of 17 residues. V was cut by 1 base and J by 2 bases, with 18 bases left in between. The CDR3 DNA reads TGTGCCAGCAGCTTAGAAAGGGGGGCCTCATCCACCTACGAGCAGTACTTC. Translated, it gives CASSLERGASSTYEQYF. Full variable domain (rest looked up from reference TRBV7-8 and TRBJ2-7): GAGVSQSPRYKVAKRGQDVALRCDPISGHVSLFWYQQALGQGPEFLTYFQNEAQLDKSGLPSDRFFAERPEGSVSTLKIQRTQQEDSAVYLCASSLERGASSTYEQYFGPGTRLTVT.

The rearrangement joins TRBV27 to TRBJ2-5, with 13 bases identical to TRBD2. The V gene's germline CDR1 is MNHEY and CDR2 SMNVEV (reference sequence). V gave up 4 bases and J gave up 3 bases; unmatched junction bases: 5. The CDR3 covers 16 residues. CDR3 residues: CASSSGLAGVKETQYF. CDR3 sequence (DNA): TGTGCCAGCAGTTCAGGACTAGCGGGAGTGAAAGAGACCCAGTACTTC.

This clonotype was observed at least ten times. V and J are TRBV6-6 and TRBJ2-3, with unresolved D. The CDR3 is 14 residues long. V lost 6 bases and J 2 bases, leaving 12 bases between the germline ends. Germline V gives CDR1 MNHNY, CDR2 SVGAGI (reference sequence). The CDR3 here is CASSHERDTDTQYF. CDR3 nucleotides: TGTGCCAGCAGCCACGAAAGAGACACAGATACGCAGTATTTT.

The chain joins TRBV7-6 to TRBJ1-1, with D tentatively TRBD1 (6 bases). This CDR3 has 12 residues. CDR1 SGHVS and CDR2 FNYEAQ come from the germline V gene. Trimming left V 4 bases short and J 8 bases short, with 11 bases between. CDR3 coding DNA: TGTGCCAGCAGCTCAACTGGGACAGAAGCTTTCTTT. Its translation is CASSSTGTEAFF.

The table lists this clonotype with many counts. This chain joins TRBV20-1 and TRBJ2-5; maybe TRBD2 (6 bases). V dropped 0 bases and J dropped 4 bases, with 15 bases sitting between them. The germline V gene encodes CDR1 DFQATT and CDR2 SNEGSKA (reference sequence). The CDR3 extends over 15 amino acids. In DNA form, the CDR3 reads TGCAGTGCTAGAGATTTCAAGAGACTAGGAGAGACCCAGTACTTC. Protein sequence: CSARDFKRLGETQYF.

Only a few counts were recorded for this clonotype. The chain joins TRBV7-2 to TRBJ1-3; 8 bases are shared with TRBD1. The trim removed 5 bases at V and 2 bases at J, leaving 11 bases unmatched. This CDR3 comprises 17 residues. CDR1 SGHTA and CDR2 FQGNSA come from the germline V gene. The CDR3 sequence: CASSPRRTGYPGNTIYF. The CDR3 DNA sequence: TGTGCCAGCAGCCCAAGGCGGACAGGGTACCCTGGAAACACCATATATTTT.

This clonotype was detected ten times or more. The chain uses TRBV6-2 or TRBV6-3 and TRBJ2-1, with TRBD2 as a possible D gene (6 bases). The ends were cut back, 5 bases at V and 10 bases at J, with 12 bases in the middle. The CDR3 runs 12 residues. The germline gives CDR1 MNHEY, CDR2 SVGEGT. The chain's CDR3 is CASSRGAWEQFF. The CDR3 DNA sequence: TGTGCCAGCAGTCGCGGGGCCTGGGAGCAGTTCTTC.

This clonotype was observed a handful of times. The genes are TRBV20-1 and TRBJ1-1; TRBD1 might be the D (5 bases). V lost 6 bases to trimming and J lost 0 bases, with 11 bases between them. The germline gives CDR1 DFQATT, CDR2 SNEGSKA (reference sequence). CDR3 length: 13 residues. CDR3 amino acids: CSARGRMNTEAFF. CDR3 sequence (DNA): TGCAGTGCGCGGGGGAGAATGAACACTGAAGCTTTCTTT.

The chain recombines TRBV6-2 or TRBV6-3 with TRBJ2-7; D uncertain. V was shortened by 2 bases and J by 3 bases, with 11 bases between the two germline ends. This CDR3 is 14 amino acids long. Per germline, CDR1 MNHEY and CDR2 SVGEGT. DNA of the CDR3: TGTGCCAGCAGTTACCTCGACGGAAACTACGAGCAGTACTTC. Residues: CASSYLDGNYEQYF.

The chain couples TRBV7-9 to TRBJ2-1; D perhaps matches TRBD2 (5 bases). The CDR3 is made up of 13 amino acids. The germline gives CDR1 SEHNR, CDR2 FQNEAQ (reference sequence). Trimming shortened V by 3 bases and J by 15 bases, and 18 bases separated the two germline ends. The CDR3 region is CASSFGFLGGLFF. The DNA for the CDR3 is TGTGCCAGCAGCTTTGGGTTCCTCGGAGGTCTGTTCTTC.

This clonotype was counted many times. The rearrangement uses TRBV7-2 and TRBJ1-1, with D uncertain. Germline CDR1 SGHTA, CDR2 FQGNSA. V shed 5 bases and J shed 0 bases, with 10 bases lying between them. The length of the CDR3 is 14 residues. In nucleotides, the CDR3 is TGTGCCAGCAGCCCAAGGGAGCTGAACACTGAAGCTTTCTTT. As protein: CASSPRELNTEAFF.

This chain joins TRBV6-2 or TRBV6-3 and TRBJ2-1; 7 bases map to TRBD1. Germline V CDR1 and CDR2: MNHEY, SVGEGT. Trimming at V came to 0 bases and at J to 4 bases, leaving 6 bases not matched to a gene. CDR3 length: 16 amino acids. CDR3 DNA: TGTGCCAGCAGTTACTCGGTGACAGGGCCTTACAATGAGCAGTTCTTC. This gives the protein CASSYSVTGPYNEQFF.

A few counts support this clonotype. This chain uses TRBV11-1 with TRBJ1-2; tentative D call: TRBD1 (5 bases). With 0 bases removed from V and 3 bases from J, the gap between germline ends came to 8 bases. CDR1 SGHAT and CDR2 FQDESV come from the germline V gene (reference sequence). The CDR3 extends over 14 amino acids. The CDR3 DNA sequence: TGTGCCAGCAGCTTAGCGGGGACCCACTATGGCTACACCTTC. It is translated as CASSLAGTHYGYTF.

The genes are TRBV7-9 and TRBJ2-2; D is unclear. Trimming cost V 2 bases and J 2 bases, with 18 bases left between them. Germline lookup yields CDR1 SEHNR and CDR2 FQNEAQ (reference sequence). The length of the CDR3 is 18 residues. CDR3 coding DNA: TGTGCCAGCAGCTTATGGCCCGGGCTGTCCCTAAACACCGGGGAGCTGTTTTTT. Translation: CASSLWPGLSLNTGELFF.

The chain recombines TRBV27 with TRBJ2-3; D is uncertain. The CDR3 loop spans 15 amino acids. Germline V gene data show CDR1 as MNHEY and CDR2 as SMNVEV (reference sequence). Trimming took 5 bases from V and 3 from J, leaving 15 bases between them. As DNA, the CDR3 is TGTGCCAGCAGTCTCGGAAAACTGATTACAGATACGCAGTATTTT. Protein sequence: CASSLGKLITDTQYF.